A single sample gave rise to the 10 T cell receptor beta chains below, sequenced in a study of beta chain features in type 1 diabetes. General study findings and limits: Type 1 diabetes patients had TCRB CDR3s that were shorter (moderately but significantly so) in all four CD4+ subsets.

These TCRs' antigens remain unknown. As every portion of the isolated RNA was reverse transcribed, the sequencing read expressed TCRB transcripts. Clones were sequenced by immunoSEQ multiplex PCR, and TCRdb holds only the in-frame ones, with some missing. The table shows hundreds of thousands of clones, with around 15% occurring only once. Sequenced sample: naive CD4+ T cells from blood. The receptors were sampled from a man in his late teens or twenties with type 1 diabetes.

V is TRBV29-1 and J is TRBJ2-3; possibly TRBD2 for D (7 bases). The CDR3 contains 15 residues. Looked up from germline, CDR1 is SQVTM and CDR2 is ANQGSEA. The V and J ends lost 4 bases and 0 bases respectively, with 14 bases between them. The CDR3 bases are TGCAGCGTTGGGGAGGGGGACACAAGCACAGATACGCAGTATTTT. Its protein is CSVGEGDTSTDTQYF.

J is TRBJ2-6 and V is TRBV7-3, with D possibly TRBD1 on 5 matching bases. V shed 6 bases and J shed 2 bases, with 14 bases lying between them. Germline V CDR1 and CDR2: SGHTA, FQGTGA. The CDR3 length is 16 residues. CDR3 nucleotides: TGTGCCAGCAGTCGCAGTACAGGCCCTGGGGCCAACGTCCTGACTTTC. It codes for CASSRSTGPGANVLTF.

This clone has only a few counts. Other DNA sequences in this specimen translate into the identical CDR3. V and J are TRBV2 and TRBJ2-6, with D maybe TRBD2 (5 bases). Trimming removed 6 bases from V and 0 bases from J, with 6 bases in between. Germline CDR1 is SNHLY and CDR2 is FYNNEI. The CDR3 is made up of 14 amino acids. CDR3 protein: CASSGGSGANVLTF. In DNA, the CDR3 is TGTGCCAGCAGCGGAGGCTCTGGGGCCAACGTCCTGACTTTC.

This clone was seen only a few times. The chain uses TRBV15 and TRBJ1-5; D not certain. Trimming removed 4 bases at V and 4 bases at J, with 8 bases between. This CDR3 has 13 amino acids. Germline V gives CDR1 LNHNV, CDR2 YYDKDF (reference sequence). CDR3 in amino acids: CATSKQVNQPQHF. For the CDR3, the DNA is TGTGCCACCAGCAAGCAGGTTAATCAGCCCCAGCATTTT.

This clone was counted between two and nine times. The J gene is TRBJ1-4, the V gene TRBV29-1; no definite D call. Trimming shortened V by 6 bases and J by 0 bases, and 11 bases separated the two germline ends. The CDR3 totals 14 residues. From germline, CDR1 is SQVTM and CDR2 ANQGSEA. The CDR3 DNA follows: TGCAGCGTCAAGATGGGATCAACTAATGAAAAACTGTTTTTT. It translates to CSVKMGSTNEKLFF. The full variable domain, in which reference TRBV29-1 and TRBJ1-4 provide the parts outside the CDR3, is SAVISQKPSRDICQRGTSLTIQCQVDSQVTMMFWYRQQPGQSLTLIATANQGSEATYESGFVIDKFPISRPNLTFSTLTVSNMSPEDSSIYLCSVKMGSTNEKLFFGSGTQLSVL.

This clone turned up a few times. The chain combines TRBV18 with TRBJ2-3; 7 positions match TRBD1. This CDR3 is built from 15 residues. Per germline, CDR1 KGHSH and CDR2 LQKENI. The V gene end was trimmed by 1 base and the J gene end by 2 bases; junction bases not matched to a gene: 3. In DNA form, the CDR3 reads TGTGCCAGCTCACCACGCGACAGGGCCACAGATACGCAGTATTTT. This gives the protein CASSPRDRATDTQYF.

The CDR3 here is CASSLEGTASGYTF. CDR3 bases: TGTGCCAGCAGCTTAGAAGGGACAGCGTCGGGCTACACCTTC. V is TRBV7-9 and J is TRBJ1-2; 7 nucleotides align to TRBD1. This CDR3 has 14 amino acids. V shed 1 base, J shed 8 bases, and the junction held 7 bases outside the gene matches. Looked up from germline, CDR1 is SEHNR and CDR2 is FQNEAQ (reference sequence).

This clone was observed a few times. This chain connects TRBV30 to TRBJ1-6; no clear D. Trimming cost V 2 bases and J 8 bases, with 13 bases left between them. Germline CDR1 and CDR2: GTSNPN and SVGIG (reference sequence). The CDR3 has 14 amino acids. The DNA of the CDR3 is TGTGCCTGGAGTTTGGGCAGGCCCGATTCACCCCTCCACTTT. Its translation is CAWSLGRPDSPLHF. The full variable domain, its missing parts supplied by reference TRBV30 and TRBJ1-6, is SQTIHQWPATLVQPVGSPLSLECTVEGTSNPNLYWYRQAAGRGLQLLFYSVGIGQISSEVPQNLSASRPQDRQFILSSKKLLLSDSGFYLCAWSLGRPDSPLHFGNGTRLTVT.

This clone was observed a handful of times. CDR3 DNA sequence: TGTGCCAGCAGTTACTCCTATAATGAAGCTTTCTTT. Amino acids: CASSYSYNEAFF. This chain links TRBV6-6 with TRBJ1-1, with no clear D. The CDR3 contains 12 residues. The V gene's germline CDR1 is MNHNY and CDR2 SVGAGI (reference sequence). Trimming took off 0 bases at V and 7 bases at J, with 6 bases between the two ends.

The table lists this clone with a few counts. The CDR3, as DNA: TGTGCCAGCAGCCCCGGACTAGCGTCTAATGAGCAGTTCTTC. It is translated as CASSPGLASNEQFF. J is TRBJ2-1 and V is TRBV2; 9 nucleotides line up with TRBD2. This CDR3 is 14 amino acids long. The J segment lost 7 bases and the V segment lost 6 bases, leaving 7 bases of the junction unmatched. Germline loops: CDR1 SNHLY, CDR2 FYNNEI.